Listed below are T cell receptor beta chains from one sample, sequenced in a study of cytomegalovirus exposure and HLA in healthy donors. Some clones are missing from TCRdb's copy, which holds only in-frame ones; the method was immunoSEQ multiplex PCR. This table has more than 65,000 clones, around two thirds appearing once. Specimen: PBMCs. These TCRs come from a woman aged 50 to 60 in good health and CMV-seropositive. CDR3s include the opening cysteine and the closing phenylalanine or tryptophan. A D gene is named only where the DNA matches it firmly. Size tells how often a clone was seen (once, few, many) or the class of an expanded clone, and some rows leave it out.

V	length	size	D	J	DNA	CDR3
TRBV2	13	.	.	TRBJ2-2	TGTGCCAGCGTAGGGGTCAACACCGGGGAGCTGTTTTTT	CASVGVNTGELFF
TRBV5-1	16	.	TRBD1	TRBJ2-3	TGCGCCAGCAGCTATTCCGGGACAGGATCCACAGATACGCAGTATTTT	CASSYSGTGSTDTQYF
TRBV7-9	13	.	.	TRBJ1-1	TGTGCCAGCAGCCGCGGGGGATCCACTGAAGCTTTCTTT	CASSRGGSTEAFF
TRBV27	12	.	.	TRBJ1-4	TGTGCCAGCGGACTAAATGGTGAAAAACTGTTTTTT	CASGLNGEKLFF
TRBV29-1	13	once	.	TRBJ1-4	TGCAGCGCTAGGGGAGGGACTAATGAAAAACTGTTTTTT	CSARGGTNEKLFF
TRBV5-1	13	.	TRBD1	TRBJ2-5	TGCGCCAGCAGCCCGGGACAGTCGGAGACCCAGTACTTC	CASSPGQSETQYF
TRBV6-1	13	.	.	TRBJ1-6	TGTGCCAGCAGGGCAGGCACTAATTCACCCCTCCACTTT	CASRAGTNSPLHF
TRBV28	13	.	.	TRBJ1-1	TGTGCCAGCAGTCCCCAATTAGTTACTGAAGCTTTCTTT	CASSPQLVTEAFF
TRBV11-2	15	.	TRBD1	TRBJ2-5	TGTGCCAGCAGCAAAGGACAGGGAAGAAGGGAGACCCAGTACTTC	CASSKGQGRRETQYF
TRBV4-1	14	.	TRBD1	TRBJ2-3	TGCGCCAGCAGCCTCGGGACAGATGGAGATACGCAGTATTTT	CASSLGTDGDTQYF
TRBV7-3	15	.	TRBD1	TRBJ2-3	TGTGCCAGCAGTTGGACAGGGGGCTTGACAGATACGCAGTATTTT	CASSWTGGLTDTQYF
TRBV13	12	.	.	TRBJ2-1	TGTGCCAGCAGCTTAGTAAGCCATGAGCAGTTCTTC	CASSLVSHEQFF
TRBV27	15	few	.	TRBJ2-7	TGTGCCACCCAACCGGCGGCAGGGGTCTCCTACGAGCAGTACTTC	CATQPAAGVSYEQYF
TRBV5-4	15	.	.	TRBJ1-6	TGTGCCAGCAGCTTGTCCGACAGGATGGATTCACCCCTCCACTTT	CASSLSDRMDSPLHF
TRBV7-2	16	.	.	TRBJ1-4	TGTGCCAGCAGCTTCGATCAGGGGAAAACTAATGAAAAACTGTTTTTT	CASSFDQGKTNEKLFF
TRBV4-1	13	once	TRBD1	TRBJ1-2	TGCGCCAGCATAGGACAGGGAAACTATGGCTACACCTTC	CASIGQGNYGYTF
TRBV11-2	16	.	.	TRBJ1-1	TGTGCCAGCAGCTTAGTGGTGGGCGGGTCGAACACTGAAGCTTTCTTT	CASSLVVGGSNTEAFF
TRBV4-1	18	few	.	TRBJ2-2	TGCGCCAGCAGCCAAGCATCGGGCAGGGGCGACAACACCGGGGAGCTGTTTTTT	CASSQASGRGDNTGELFF
TRBV28	14	.	.	TRBJ1-4	TGTGCCAGCAGCGTCAGGGACATAAATGAAAAACTGTTTTTT	CASSVRDINEKLFF
TRBV28	15	.	TRBD1	TRBJ1-2	TGTGCCAGCATCGACAGGGGGCATTTCAACTATGGCTACACCTTC	CASIDRGHFNYGYTF
TRBV5-1	14	.	.	TRBJ2-5	TGCGCCAGCAGCTTGGTTGGGGGAGGAGAGACCCAGTACTTC	CASSLVGGGETQYF
TRBV7-9	13	.	.	TRBJ2-1	TGTGCCAGCAGAAAAAGACAGGACAATGAGCAGTTCTTC	CASRKRQDNEQFF
TRBV7-9	12	once	.	TRBJ1-2	TGTTCCGGTTTGATTCGACAGGATGGCTACACCTTC	CSGLIRQDGYTF
TRBV21-1	20	.	.	TRBJ2-5	TGTGCCAGCAGCAAAGCGCTTTCCGGGACAGGGGGCGAGGGGCCTGGGACCCAGTACTTC	CASSKALSGTGGEGPGTQYF
TRBV9	16	.	.	TRBJ2-7	TGTGCCAGCAGCGCTGCGGGATCGGGCCCTTCGGACGAGCAGTACTTC	CASSAAGSGPSDEQYF
TRBV18	14	.	.	TRBJ2-7	TGTGCCAGCTCACCACCGACAGGCTCCTACGAGCAGTACTTC	CASSPPTGSYEQYF
TRBV5-4	14	few	.	TRBJ2-1	TGTGCCAGCAGCGGGACAAGTCTTTACAATGAGCAGTTCTTC	CASSGTSLYNEQFF
TRBV10-1	13	few	.	TRBJ2-5	TGCGCCAGCAGTGAGGCAGGGATTGAGACCCAGTACTTC	CASSEAGIETQYF
TRBV7-2	14	once	TRBD1	TRBJ1-1	TGTGCCAGCAGCCCTGGGACAGGGACCCCTGAAGCTTTCTTT	CASSPGTGTPEAFF
TRBV9	15	.	TRBD2	TRBJ2-2	TGTGCCAGCAGCGTAGTGGCTAGCGGTACCGGGGAGCTGTTTTTT	CASSVVASGTGELFF
TRBV27	15	.	TRBD1	TRBJ1-4	TGTGCCAGCAGTCCAAGGGGGCGGCAGTATGAAAAACTGTTTTTT	CASSPRGRQYEKLFF
TRBV27	14	.	.	TRBJ1-1	TGTGCCAGCAGTTTATTTATGAGTAACACTGAAGCTTTCTTT	CASSLFMSNTEAFF
TRBV2	12	.	TRBD2	TRBJ2-5	TGTGCCAGCCAGCGGGAGAGGGAGACCCAGTACTTC	CASQRERETQYF
TRBV29-1	14	once	.	TRBJ2-3	TGCAGCGTTGAAGTGGGACATAGCACAGATACGCAGTATTTT	CSVEVGHSTDTQYF
TRBV11-2	14	.	.	TRBJ1-1	TGTGCCAGCAGTTACCAACTTCGGGGCACTGAAGCTTTCTTT	CASSYQLRGTEAFF
TRBV6-1	13	.	.	TRBJ2-3	TGTGCCAGCAGTGAACGGGTCACAGATACGCAGTATTTT	CASSERVTDTQYF
TRBV28	16	.	TRBD1	TRBJ2-4	TGTGCCAGCAGCCACCGGACAGGGGGAGCCAAAAACATTCAGTACTTC	CASSHRTGGAKNIQYF
TRBV11-2	13	.	TRBD1	TRBJ2-5	TGTGCCAGCAGCCGGGACAGGGAGGAGACCCAGTACTTC	CASSRDREETQYF
TRBV15	15	few	.	TRBJ1-2	TGTGCCACCAGCAGAGATACGGAGGGCTACTATGGCTACACCTTC	CATSRDTEGYYGYTF
TRBV6-5	15	few	TRBD1	TRBJ1-1	TGTGCCAGCAGTTACTCAGGGACAGCGAACACTGAAGCTTTCTTT	CASSYSGTANTEAFF
TRBV6-1	16	.	.	TRBJ1-2	TGTGCCAGCAGTGTAGCCCGGGGACAAGCCTCTCATGGCTACACCTTC	CASSVARGQASHGYTF
TRBV5-1	14	.	.	TRBJ2-5	TGCGCCAGCAGCCCCGGGGTGGTCCAAGAGACCCAGTACTTC	CASSPGVVQETQYF
TRBV11-2	12	.	.	TRBJ1-2	TGTGCCAGCAGCTTAGATCTAGTGAGCTACACCTTC	CASSLDLVSYTF
TRBV9	15	.	.	TRBJ1-5	TGTGCCAGCAACGATGATGGCAGGGGCAATCAGCCCCAGCATTTT	CASNDDGRGNQPQHF
TRBV29-1	16	.	TRBD1	TRBJ2-3	TGCAGCGTTGATAAAACGGGACAGGGGTTCACAGATACGCAGTATTTT	CSVDKTGQGFTDTQYF
TRBV7-9	17	.	TRBD1	TRBJ2-1	TGTGCCAGCAGCCCAATCCAGACAGGGGTTCTCATCAATGAGCAGTTCTTC	CASSPIQTGVLINEQFF
TRBV2	15	.	.	TRBJ1-1	TGTGCCAGCAGTGAAATGGGGGGGCGGAACACTGAAGCTTTCTTT	CASSEMGGRNTEAFF
TRBV25-1	11	.	TRBD1	TRBJ1-2	TGTGCCACCGGGACAGGACTTGGCTACACCTTC	CATGTGLGYTF
TRBV6-1	15	.	.	TRBJ1-1	TGTGCCAGCCACCCCCGGGGAGGGGTGGACACTGAAGCTTTCTTT	CASHPRGGVDTEAFF
TRBV6-6	14	.	.	TRBJ2-2	TGTGCCAGCAGTTCGGACAGCCCCACCGGGGAGCTGTTTTTT	CASSSDSPTGELFF
TRBV6-1	11	.	.	TRBJ1-1	TGTGCCAGCAACGGGAACACTGAAGCTTTCTTT	CASNGNTEAFF
TRBV9	16	.	.	TRBJ1-5	TGTGCCAGCCCCAGGCCAAAATCGAATAGCAATCAGCCCCAGCATTTT	CASPRPKSNSNQPQHF